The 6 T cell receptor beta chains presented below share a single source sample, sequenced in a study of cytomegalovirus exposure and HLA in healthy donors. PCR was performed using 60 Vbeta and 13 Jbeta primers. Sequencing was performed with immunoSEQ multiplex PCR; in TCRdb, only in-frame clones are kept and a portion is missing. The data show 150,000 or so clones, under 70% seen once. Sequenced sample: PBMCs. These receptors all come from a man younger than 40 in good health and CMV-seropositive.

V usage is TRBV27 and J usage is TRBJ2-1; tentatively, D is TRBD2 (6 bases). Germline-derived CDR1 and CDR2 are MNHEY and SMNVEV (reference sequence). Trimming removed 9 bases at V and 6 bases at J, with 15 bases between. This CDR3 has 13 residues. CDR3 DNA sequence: TGTGCCAGTTCCATGGACTACCCCAATGAGCAGTTCTTC. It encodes CASSMDYPNEQFF.

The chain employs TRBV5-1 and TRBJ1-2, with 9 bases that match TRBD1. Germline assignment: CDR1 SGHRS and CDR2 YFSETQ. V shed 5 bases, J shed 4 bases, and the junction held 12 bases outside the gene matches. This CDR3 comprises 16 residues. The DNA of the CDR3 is TGCGCCAGCAGGCCTGGGACAGGGAGGTTCGGCTATGGCTACACCTTC. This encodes CASRPGTGRFGYGYTF.

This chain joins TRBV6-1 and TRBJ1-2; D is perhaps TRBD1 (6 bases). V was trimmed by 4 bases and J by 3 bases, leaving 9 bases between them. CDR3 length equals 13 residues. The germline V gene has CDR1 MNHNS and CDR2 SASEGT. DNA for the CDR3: TGTGCCAGCAGTGGAGGACAGTACTATGGCTACACCTTC. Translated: CASSGGQYYGYTF.

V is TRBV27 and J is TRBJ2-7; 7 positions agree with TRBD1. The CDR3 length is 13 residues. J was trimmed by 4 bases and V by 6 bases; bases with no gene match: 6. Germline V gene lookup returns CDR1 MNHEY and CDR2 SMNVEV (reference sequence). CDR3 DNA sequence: TGTGCCAGCAGATCCGACAGGGCGTACGAGCAGTACTTC. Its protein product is CASRSDRAYEQYF.

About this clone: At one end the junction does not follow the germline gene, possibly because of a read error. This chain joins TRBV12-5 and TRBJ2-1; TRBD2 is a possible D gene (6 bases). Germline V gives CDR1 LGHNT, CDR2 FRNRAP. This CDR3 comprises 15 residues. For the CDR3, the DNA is TGTGCTAGTGGATTGGCGGGGATCTCCTACAATGAGCAGTTCTTC. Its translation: CASGLAGISYNEQFF. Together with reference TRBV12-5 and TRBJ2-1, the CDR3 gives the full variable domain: DARVTQTPRHKVTEMGQEVTMRCQPILGHNTVFWYRQTMMQGLELLAYFRNRAPLDDSGMPKDRFSAEMPDATLATLKIQPSEPRDSAVYFCASGLAGISYNEQFFGPGTRLTVL.

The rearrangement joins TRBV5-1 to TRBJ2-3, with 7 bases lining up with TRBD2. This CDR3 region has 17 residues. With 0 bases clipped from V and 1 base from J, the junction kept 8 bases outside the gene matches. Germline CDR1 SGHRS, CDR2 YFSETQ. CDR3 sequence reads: CASSLDPLSGGTDTQYF. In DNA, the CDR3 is TGCGCCAGCAGCTTGGACCCTTTGAGCGGGGGCACAGATACGCAGTATTTT.